This T cell receptor beta chain was identified in a study of cytomegalovirus exposure and HLA in healthy donors. Findings and caveats of the study: A later analysis showed that HLA-associated TCR beta chains had undergone more clonal expansion than equally common others.

As concerns this clone: Its target is not known.

Primers: 60 Vbeta forward and 13 Jbeta reverse. Sequenced by immunoSEQ multiplex PCR; TCRdb stores in-frame clones only, minus some. The sample includes about 180,000 clones, 80% of them seen just once. Trimming removed 1 base from V and 6 bases from J, with 10 bases in between. The CDR3 covers 14 residues. The germline V gene encodes CDR1 LGHNA and CDR2 YSLEER. This chain uses TRBV4-3 with TRBJ1-5, with a possible D match to TRBD1 (5 bases). The source material was PBMCs. This clonotype originated in a girl aged 10-17 years in good health and CMV-seropositive. The CDR3 DNA follows: TGCGCCAGCAGCCAAGGGGAAGGGGCTCAGCCCCAGCATTTT. Amino acids: CASSQGEGAQPQHF.